A selection of T cell receptor beta chains follows, all from one sample in a study of metastatic and nonmetastatic thyroid tumors. TCRdb ran MiXCR on the PCR reads. The sample gives approximately 20,000 clones, roughly 13% of which show up once; around 22% is in the top ten. Material for sequencing was blood. Receptors were obtained from a female donor with papillary thyroid cancer or a benign thyroid nodule (not recorded which). Some clones in this sample may be carry-over from other donors' samples. CDR3s include the opening cysteine and the closing phenylalanine or tryptophan. Not all rows give a size; the values are once, few, many and, for expanded clones, a class.

cdr3_aa j_call clone_size v_call
CASSLAGGLYNEQFF TRBJ2-1 . TRBV5-1
CASSTGRGRGGGNTEAFF TRBJ1-1 many TRBV28
CASSPPNSGTGELFF TRBJ2-2 many TRBV18
CASSLRHSGTDTQYF TRBJ2-3 many TRBV11-2
CAWSVATRVYTEAFF TRBJ1-1 . TRBV30
CARSLRGKTYEEYF TRBJ2-7 few TRBV12-3/TRBV12-4
CSAPGQGLYEQYF TRBJ2-7 . TRBV20-1
CASSVLETRDNRYGYTF TRBJ1-2 many TRBV2
CASSLSPRGYEQYF TRBJ2-7 medium-sized TRBV12-3/TRBV12-4
CSARETSGRDSTGELFF TRBJ2-2 many TRBV20-1
CASSFRGPGSPLHF TRBJ1-6 . TRBV27
CASSNKRVLGTNEKLFF TRBJ1-4 many TRBV6-1
CASSRAGGTGELFF TRBJ2-2 medium-sized TRBV28
CASSSPGTGGRTGELFF TRBJ2-2 . TRBV7-7
CATADIPNQPQHF TRBJ1-5 many TRBV15
CASSRDSYNEQFF TRBJ2-1 many TRBV10-2